The clone carrying this TCR beta chain showed up many times. Its target is not known. This specimen comes from a study of CD8 T cells in ankylosing spondylitis. Study-level results: Ankylosing spondylitis blood seemed to carry a telltale TCR beta motif made of fewer than ten highly homologous variants.

Quantitative 5'-RACE with molecular barcodes was used to make the TCR beta libraries. One entry per CDR3 protein results from TCRdb running MiXCR on the 5' RACE reads. The sample records more than 60,000 distinct CDR3 sequences, approximately 5.3% being singletons. The sequence was obtained from a male donor with ankylosing spondylitis or in good health (not recorded which). The sequenced material came from blood, either unsorted or a sorted T cell fraction (not recorded which).

CDR3 sequence: CASSTPGVDTQYF. The CDR3 region has the DNA TGTGCCAGCAGCACGCCAGGGGTAGATACGCAGTATTTT. This chain links TRBV5-6 with TRBJ2-3, with a weak D call TRBD1 (6 bases). This CDR3 region has 13 residues. Trimming took 4 bases from V and 5 from J, leaving 11 bases between them. Per germline, CDR1 SGHDT and CDR2 YYEEEE.